The clone carrying this T cell receptor (beta chain) was recorded a few times. Its cognate antigen is unknown. The repertoire was sequenced with immunoSEQ multiplex PCR; TCRdb's copy has only in-frame clones and lacks some. This table holds around 450,000 clones, nearly 90% found once. Treatment given: around 19 received Ad26.COV2.S at low or high dose, single or two shots; about 5 received placebo; per-sample allocation not given. The study sampled participants on day 63 after the first vaccine or placebo injection. An Ad26 vector expressing Wuhan-strain SARS-CoV-2 spike constituted the vaccine. This entry belongs to a study of Ad26.COV2.S vaccination and SARS-CoV-2 variants. Study-wide findings and caveats: Spike-specific TCR breadth was greater after Ad26.COV2.S than placebo. Responses of T cells in total may have been underestimated by the TCR breadth and depth analyses.

J was trimmed by 6 bases and V by 3 bases; bases with no gene match: 7. Germline CDR1 is SGHTA and CDR2 is FQGNSA. This CDR3 spans 14 amino acids. The clonotype comes from a person aged 18-65 years who received the Ad26.COV2.S COVID-19 vaccine or a placebo. The specimen was peripheral blood, collected in a trial of Ad26.COV2.S vaccine versus placebo. The chain is built from TRBV7-2 and TRBJ1-1; TRBD1 aligns across 7 bases. CDR3: CASSLYRGGPEAFF. CDR3 DNA sequence: TGTGCCAGCAGCTTGTACAGGGGAGGCCCTGAAGCTTTCTTT.